This T cell receptor beta chain originates from a study of T cell repertoires in cytomegalovirus infection. Background on the study: CMV epitopes used comprised recently identified HLA-C-restricted ones and well-studied HLA-B-restricted ones. Both CMV infection and a matching HLA type were indicated by public TCR beta signatures. Broader study findings: Summed frequency of public TCR beta families distinguished CMV carriers with the relevant HLA.

Regarding this clonotype: Its target is not known.

TCRdb reprocessed the reads with MiXCR, giving one entry per CDR3 protein. The table shows about 830,000 distinct CDR3 sequences, with 32% occurring only once. The sample in question was cultured CD8+ T cells from PBMCs, obtained from culture after CMV antigen stimulation. The clonotype was recovered from a human donor in good health (CMV status not recorded). Some clones in this sample may be carry-over from other donors' samples.

DNA for the CDR3: TGCAGCGTTTTGACTAGCGGGGGAAAAGAGACCCAGTACTTC. Protein sequence: CSVLTSGGKETQYF. The chain joins TRBV29-1 to TRBJ2-5, with TRBD2 identical over 12 bases. The CDR3 has 14 residues. Germline loops: CDR1 SQVTM, CDR2 ANQGSEA. With V trimmed by 5 bases and J by 3 bases, 4 bases remained unmatched. The full variable domain, its missing parts supplied by reference TRBV29-1 and TRBJ2-5, is SAVISQKPSRDICQRGTSLTIQCQVDSQVTMMFWYRQQPGQSLTLIATANQGSEATYESGFVIDKFPISRPNLTFSTLTVSNMSPEDSSIYLCSVLTSGGKETQYFGPGTRLLVL.